These T cell receptor beta chains were read from a single sample in a study of T cell repertoires in cytomegalovirus infection. TCRdb reprocessed the reads with MiXCR, giving one entry per CDR3 protein. In the table there are 250,000 to 400,000 distinct CDR3 sequences, around 25% of which are singletons. These receptors' antigens are unknown. The sequencing used cultured PBMCs, collected from culture after CMV antigen stimulation. These receptors originate from a human donor in good health (CMV status not recorded). Some clones in this sample may be carry-over from other donors' samples. CDR3s include the opening cysteine and the closing phenylalanine or tryptophan. D genes are given only for firm matches. Clone size, where shown, is once, few, many, or a class for clones that have expanded.

j_call d_call v_call clone_size cdr3_nt cdr3_aa
TRBJ2-1 TRBD2 TRBV5-1 few TGCGCCAGCGGGCTAGCGGGAGGACTTGAGCAGTTCTTC CASGLAGGLEQFF
TRBJ2-2 - TRBV19 - TGTGCCAGTAGTATACGGGGGCAAGGCGGGGAGCTGTTTTTT CASSIRGQGGELFF
TRBJ2-7 - TRBV7-9 once TGTGCCAGCAGCTACGGGACATCCAGCTCCTACGAGCAGTACTTC CASSYGTSSSYEQYF
TRBJ1-1 - TRBV19 - TGTGCCAGTGAGGCAAGCAGGTTCCGCACTGAAGCTTTCTTT CASEASRFRTEAFF
TRBJ2-7 - TRBV6-2/TRBV6-3 once TGTGCCAGCAGTTACTCCTCAGTTAACTCCTACGAGCAGTACTTC CASSYSSVNSYEQYF
TRBJ2-2 - TRBV20-1 - TGCAGTGCTAGAATCGGACATGTTGGCGGGGAGCTGTTTTTT CSARIGHVGGELFF
TRBJ1-2 - TRBV6-2/TRBV6-3 few TGTGCCAGCAGTTACATCGGGGAAGGCTACACCTTC CASSYIGEGYTF
TRBJ2-7 - TRBV19 - TGTGCCAGTACTCAGTCAGGACGGACCTACGAGCAGTACTTC CASTQSGRTYEQYF
TRBJ1-1 TRBD1 TRBV19 few TGTGCCAGTAGTATAACAGGGGTGGCAACTGAAGCTTTCTTT CASSITGVATEAFF
TRBJ1-5 - TRBV28 - TGTGCCAGCAGTCTAGGGTTACATCAGCCCCAGAATTTT CASSLGLHQPQNF
TRBJ1-2 TRBD1 TRBV25-1 - TGTGCCAGCAGTCCTCGGGACAGGGTGTATGGCTACACCTTC CASSPRDRVYGYTF
TRBJ1-2 TRBD1 TRBV9 - TGTGCCAGCAGCGTAGCTCCAGGGGGCATTGGCTACACCTTC CASSVAPGGIGYTF
TRBJ1-2 - TRBV25-1 few TGTGCCAGCAGTGGGCACAACTTTAACTATGGCTACACCTTC CASSGHNFNYGYTF
TRBJ2-4 TRBD2 TRBV7-2 many TGTGCCAGCAGCCCCCATGGGGTAGCGGGAGCCAAAAACATTCAGTACTTC CASSPHGVAGAKNIQYF
TRBJ2-4 - TRBV12-3/TRBV12-4 - TGTGCCAGCAGTTTTTTAGGGCAGCCAGGGAACATTCAGTACTTC CASSFLGQPGNIQYF
TRBJ1-1 - TRBV12-3/TRBV12-4 - TGTGCCAGCAGTGCAGTCGGGCAGGGGTTTATGACTGAAGCTGTCTTT CASSAVGQGFMTEAVF
TRBJ2-1 - TRBV11-2 - TGTGCCAGCAGCTTTGGGGGGGGCTCCATATCAACCTACAATGAGCAGTTCTTC CASSFGGGSISTYNEQFF
TRBJ1-3 - TRBV12-3/TRBV12-4 few TGTGCCAGCAGCCTCACACTAGGGTCGGGAAACACCATATATTTT CASSLTLGSGNTIYF
TRBJ2-5 TRBD2 TRBV18 few TGTGCCAGCTCACCAGGACTAGCGGAACTTGAAGAGACCCAGTACTTC CASSPGLAELEETQYF
TRBJ2-7 TRBD1 TRBV6-2/TRBV6-3 few TGTGCCAGCAGTCGAGGGACAGGGGGCTTGGACTACGAGCAGTACTTC CASSRGTGGLDYEQYF
TRBJ2-5 - TRBV5-4 - TGTGCCATTTCCGGGGTCGGGGAGACCCAGTACTTC CAISGVGETQYF
TRBJ2-1 - TRBV10-3 many TGTGCCATCAGTGAACGGCAGGGGAATCTCAATGAGCAGTTCTTC CAISERQGNLNEQFF
TRBJ2-1 TRBD2 TRBV7-2 many TGTGCCAGCAGCTTAGACCCTCTCACTAGCGGTACGAATGAGCAGTTCTTC CASSLDPLTSGTNEQFF
TRBJ2-7 TRBD2 TRBV6-2/TRBV6-3 - TGTGCCAGCAGTTCTCTCCCGGGGGGCGAGCAGTACTTC CASSSLPGGEQYF
TRBJ2-5 - TRBV11-3 few TGTGCCACCAAGAGGGACTCCGAGTTTGAGACCCAGTACTTC CATKRDSEFETQYF
TRBJ2-1 TRBD1 TRBV6-6 few TGTGCCAGCGGCTGGACAGGTGCCTACAATGAGCAGTTCTTC CASGWTGAYNEQFF
TRBJ2-7 - TRBV7-2 many TGTGCCAGCAGCTACGGGTTCTCCTACGAGCAGTACTTC CASSYGFSYEQYF
TRBJ1-1 - TRBV7-2 many TGTGCCAGCAGCTTAGGGCGACCGAACACTGAAGCTTTCTTT CASSLGRPNTEAFF